These 2 T cell receptor beta chains came from one sample sequenced in a study of a mutant IDH1 vaccine in newly diagnosed glioma. Libraries were prepared by immunoSEQ multiplex PCR; TCRdb keeps only in-frame clonotypes and omits some of them. This table has 100,000 to 150,000 clones, around four fifths appearing once. These receptors' targets are unknown. Time point specified: week 11, during vaccination. Vaccinated patients received 300 ug of mutant IDH1 20-mer peptide per dose, with topical imiquimod. The sequencing here drew on PBMCs, taken from a glioma patient whose treatment included an IDH1 peptide vaccine. All receptors derive from a man aged 40-49 years with glioma.

This chain links TRBV18 with TRBJ2-1; no clear D gene. CDR1 and CDR2 from the germline V gene are KGHSH and LQKENI. Trimming took 0 bases from V and 4 from J, leaving 7 bases between them. The CDR3 spans 14 residues. Here the CDR3 reads CASSPPMGYNEQFF. The DNA for the CDR3 is TGTGCCAGCTCACCACCAATGGGGTACAATGAGCAGTTCTTC.

The rearrangement uses TRBV11-2 and TRBJ2-7, with TRBD2 matching 7 bases. The CDR3 runs to 15 residues. The V and J ends lost 3 bases and 3 bases, in that order; junction bases with no gene match: 8. CDR1 is SGHAT, CDR2 FQNNGV, per germline. The CDR3 loop is CASSLREGSYYEQYF. The DNA for the CDR3 is TGTGCCAGCAGCTTGAGGGAGGGCTCCTACTACGAGCAGTACTTC.